This TCR beta chain was captured by sequencing in a study of cytomegalovirus exposure and HLA in healthy donors. Study information: The study placed around 85% of its roughly 410 genotyped donors in the Caucasian-associated ancestry cluster.

Study results and limitations: Reportedly, fewer N-insertions than the approximately 690-donor mean appeared in an Asian-associated ancestry cluster in a later analysis. Rare TCR sequences predominated, though certain public TCRs were found in many donors.

PCR primers comprised 60 Vbeta and 13 Jbeta primers. Using immunoSEQ multiplex PCR, the repertoire was profiled, and TCRdb retains in-frame clones only, with some absent. The table records about 120,000 clones, around three quarters of them present only once. A remark on this clone: Its antigen is unidentified.

Material: PBMCs. The clonotype originates from a man between 18 and 29 years old in good health and CMV-seropositive.

CDR3 loop: CDPATADTEAFF. CDR3 coding DNA: TGTGATCCGGCGACGGCGGACACTGAAGCTTTCTTT. This chain joins TRBV6-1 and TRBJ1-1; D remains unclear. CDR1 is MNHNS and CDR2 is SASEGT in the germline V gene. This CDR3 contains 12 residues.